This note documents a single T cell receptor beta chain sequence. With 5 bases clipped from V and 0 bases from J, the junction kept 4 bases outside the gene matches. The CDR3 has 16 residues. The germline gives CDR1 LNHDA, CDR2 SQIVND (reference sequence). Assignments of participants to cohorts depended upon their own reported clinical history. All recovered Cohort 3 donors got two negative PCRs, got clearance, or saw symptom resolution. This specimen belongs to a study of blood T cell repertoires in COVID-19. Turning to the study itself: Nucleic acid was either cDNA or gDNA, and it came from T cells, B-cell-depleted T cells, or PBMCs.

In the authors' methods: Amplified reference gene primers provided the basis for estimating nucleated cell counts. The data were produced by immunoSEQ multiplex PCR, yet TCRdb's version contains in-frame clones alone and is incomplete. V, J and clone size are those of that table, while D and trimming were read from the DNA. The profile shows about 150,000 clones, 86% of them singletons. The chain recombines TRBV19 with TRBJ1-3; 10 bases line up with TRBD1. Sequencing input: PBMCs or T cells enriched from blood (not recorded which). The clonotype was recovered from a man aged 45-65 years who had recovered from COVID-19. CDR3 region: CASSPRTGGSGNTIYF. The DNA of the CDR3 is TGTGCCAGTAGTCCAAGGACAGGGGGCTCTGGAAACACCATATATTTT.